The 10 T cell receptor beta chains listed next were all sequenced from one sample in a study of beta chain features in type 1 diabetes. Findings and limits, study-wide: Researchers report that Type 1 diabetes patients had moderately but significantly shorter TCRB CDR3s across all four CD4+ subsets.

For these receptors, no antigen is known. What was sequenced were expressed TCRB transcripts, since all of the isolated RNA had been reverse transcribed. TCRdb keeps only in-frame clones here, not all; method: immunoSEQ multiplex PCR. The sample carries over 200,000 clones, roughly 11% recorded once. Sequenced input: naive CD4+ T cells from blood. The receptors shown here come from a man aged 25-45 years with type 1 diabetes.

For this clone: Germline is not matched at one junction end, which may reflect a read error. This chain links TRBV6-5 with TRBJ2-7; TRBD2 aligns across 7 bases. In germline, CDR1 is MNHEY, CDR2 SVGAGI. The CDR3 spans 13 residues. CDR3 in DNA: TGTGCCAGCAGCTTGGCGATAGCGGGCCGCTGGAACTTC. As protein: CASSLAIAGRWNF.

This clone has more than one count but fewer than ten. This sequence joins TRBV7-9 and TRBJ2-3; 9 bases are shared with TRBD1. This CDR3 contains 15 residues. V shed 5 bases, J shed 3 bases, and the junction held 6 bases outside the gene matches. The germline V gene has CDR1 SEHNR and CDR2 FQNEAQ (reference sequence). As DNA, the CDR3 is TGTGCCAGCAGCGAACAGGGGGCGGGGACAGATACGCAGTATTTT. Protein product: CASSEQGAGTDTQYF.

CDR3 residues: CASSEVTGIFSPQHF. DNA of the CDR3: TGTGCCAGCAGTGAAGTGACAGGGATTTTTTCGCCCCAGCATTTT. The chain couples TRBV6-1 to TRBJ1-5, with 7 bases fitting TRBD1. V shed 1 base, J shed 9 bases, and the junction held 9 bases outside the gene matches. Germline assignment: CDR1 MNHNS and CDR2 SASEGT. CDR3 length equals 15 residues.

The genes are TRBV19 and TRBJ2-1; TRBD2 matches 11 bases. Germline-derived CDR1 and CDR2 are LNHDA and SQIVND (reference sequence). This CDR3 is 17 amino acids long. The J segment lost 3 bases and the V segment lost 6 bases, leaving 10 bases of the junction unmatched. Here the CDR3 reads CASSPHSLAGGYNEQFF. CDR3 nucleotides: TGTGCCAGTAGCCCTCACTCCCTAGCGGGGGGCTACAATGAGCAGTTCTTC.

As for this clone: Other DNA sequences in this sample translate to the same CDR3. J is TRBJ1-1 and V is TRBV29-1, with D perhaps matching TRBD1 (5 bases). The V end was cut by 3 bases, the J end by 1 base, with 9 bases between. CDR1 and CDR2 (germline): SQVTM, ANQGSEA. CDR3 size: 13 residues. The CDR3, as DNA: TGCAGCGTTGAGCGGCAGGGGAACACTGAAGCTTTCTTT. It codes for CSVERQGNTEAFF.

This clone showed up just a few times. Distinct nucleotide sequences in the sample also encode this CDR3. The J gene is TRBJ2-7, the V gene TRBV6-5, with 12 bases matching TRBD1. This CDR3 has 15 amino acids. V dropped 0 bases and J dropped 4; count of bases not matched to a gene: 1. Germline loops: CDR1 MNHEY, CDR2 SVGAGI. The CDR3 reads CASSYSGQGAYEQYF. CDR3 in DNA: TGTGCCAGCAGTTACTCGGGACAGGGGGCGTACGAGCAGTACTTC.

V is TRBV28 and J is TRBJ2-1; 8 bases match TRBD2. The V gene end was trimmed by 3 bases and the J gene end by 12 bases; junction bases not matched to a gene: 1. Looked up from germline, CDR1 is MDHEN and CDR2 is SYDVKM. This CDR3 has 11 amino acids. CDR3 nucleotide sequence: TGTGCCAGCAGTTTGGCGGGGGGGCAGTTCTTC. It yields the protein CASSLAGGQFF. Combining the CDR3 with reference TRBV28 and TRBJ2-1 gives the whole variable domain DVKVTQSSRYLVKRTGEKVFLECVQDMDHENMFWYRQDPGLGLRLIYFSYDVKMKEKGDIPEGYSVSREKKERFSLILESASTNQTSMYLCASSLAGGQFFGPGTRLTVL.

A word on this clone: Other DNA sequences of this sample code for an identical CDR3. J is TRBJ2-2 and V is TRBV7-3, with a weak D call TRBD1 (5 bases). The CDR3 is 13 residues long. Trimming cost V 5 bases and J 4 bases, with 8 bases left between them. Germline V CDR1 and CDR2: SGHTA, FQGTGA. The CDR3 loop is CASSPTVTGELFF. CDR3 sequence (DNA): TGTGCCAGCAGCCCGACAGTCACCGGGGAGCTGTTTTTT.

V is TRBV4-1 and J is TRBJ1-6; perhaps TRBD1 as D (6 bases). This CDR3 comprises 17 residues. Germline CDR1 reads MGHRA; CDR2 reads YSYEKL. V shed 1 base and J shed 9 bases, with 19 bases lying between them. DNA of the CDR3: TGCGCCAGCAGCCAAGTAATTTCTGGGACACGAACTTCACCCCTCCACTTT. Its protein product is CASSQVISGTRTSPLHF.

This clone was found a few times. The rearrangement joins TRBV30 to TRBJ2-5; TRBD2 aligns across 13 bases. The CDR3 loop spans 15 amino acids. Germline CDR1 reads GTSNPN; CDR2 reads SVGIG (reference sequence). Trimming cost V 7 bases and J 2 bases; bases outside gene matches: 7. CDR3 in amino acids: CAYSGLAGMQETQYF. The DNA for the CDR3 is TGTGCCTACTCGGGACTAGCGGGGATGCAAGAGACCCAGTACTTC.